These 29 T cell receptor beta chains share one sample of origin, sequenced in a study of OX40 agonist ivuxolimab in advanced cancers. Repertoires were generated with immunoSEQ multiplex PCR, while TCRdb's copy carries only in-frame clones and drops some. The sample yields under 100,000 clones, just under 95% seen once. This sample comprised CD4+ or CD8+ T cells sorted from blood, obtained in a trial of the OX40 agonist ivuxolimab. The receptor set was obtained from an adult with an advanced solid tumor such as melanoma, head and neck, liver or kidney cancer.

This sequence joins TRBV11-2 and TRBJ2-2; TRBD2 matches at 12 bases. The CDR3 covers 17 residues. With 1 base clipped from V and 3 bases from J, the junction kept 3 bases outside the gene matches. Germline V gene lookup returns CDR1 SGHAT and CDR2 FQNNGV. The CDR3: CASSLVASGGDTGELFF. CDR3 bases: TGTGCCAGCAGCTTAGTGGCTAGCGGGGGGGACACCGGGGAGCTGTTTTTT. The variable domain in full, completed from reference TRBV11-2 and TRBJ2-2, reads EAGVAQSPRYKIIEKRQSVAFWCNPISGHATLYWYQQILGQGPKLLIQFQNNGVVDDSQLPKDRFSAERLKGVDSTLKIQPAKLEDSAVYLCASSLVASGGDTGELFFGEGSRLTVL.

This sequence joins TRBV29-1 and TRBJ2-1, with 9 bases lining up with TRBD1. Unmatched junction bases numbered 9, after V lost 4 bases and J lost 8 bases. This CDR3 has 14 residues. Looked up from germline, CDR1 is SQVTM and CDR2 is ANQGSEA. The CDR3: CSVGGGQGGDEQFF. The CDR3 DNA follows: TGCAGCGTTGGAGGGGGACAGGGAGGCGATGAGCAGTTCTTC.

A remark on this clone: This CDR3 is also generated by other DNA sequences in the sample. This chain links TRBV6-6 with TRBJ1-1; tentatively, D is TRBD1 (6 bases). V lost 0 bases and J 4 bases, leaving 9 bases between the germline ends. The V gene's germline CDR1 is MNHNY and CDR2 SVGAGI (reference sequence). The CDR3 has 14 amino acids. The CDR3 sequence: CASSYSGGGTEAFF. The CDR3 DNA reads TGTGCCAGCAGTTACTCCGGGGGCGGCACTGAAGCTTTCTTT.

V gene TRBV19 combines with J gene TRBJ2-4, with TRBD1 identical over 8 bases. The CDR3 spans 15 residues. Germline values: CDR1 LNHDA, CDR2 SQIVND (reference sequence). With 8 bases clipped from V and 2 bases from J, the junction kept 8 bases outside the gene matches. CDR3 DNA sequence: TGTGCCAGTGCTACAGGGGGTTCGTCCAAAAACATTCAGTACTTC. Translated: CASATGGSSKNIQYF.

The chain links TRBV11-2 to TRBJ2-7; D is perhaps TRBD1 (6 bases). This CDR3 spans 15 amino acids. Germline V lookup: CDR1 SGHAT, CDR2 FQNNGV. V dropped 5 bases and J dropped 0 bases, with 14 bases sitting between them. CDR3 in DNA: TGTGCCAGCAGCCCACAGGGAACGAGCTCCTACGAGCAGTACTTC. This translates into CASSPQGTSSYEQYF.

The rearrangement joins TRBV19 to TRBJ2-7; a weak D match, TRBD2 (7 bases). Per the germline V gene, CDR1 is LNHDA and CDR2 is SQIVND (reference sequence). Trimming left V 5 bases short and J 2 bases short, with 16 bases between. The CDR3 length is 15 residues. In nucleotides, the CDR3 is TGTGCCAGTAGTCATGAGGGGGGGGCGGCCTACGAGCAGTACTTC. As protein: CASSHEGGAAYEQYF.

The chain links TRBV9 to TRBJ1-3, with 10 bases lining up with TRBD1. J lost 4 bases, V lost 4 bases, and 8 bases had no gene match. Looked up from germline, CDR1 is SGDLS and CDR2 is YYNGEE. The CDR3 sequence is 16 residues long. The CDR3 region has the DNA TGTGCCAGCAGCCGAGGACAGGGGGTAGAAGGAAACACCATATATTTT. Translating it yields CASSRGQGVEGNTIYF.

This chain connects TRBV6-5 to TRBJ2-7; a weak D match, TRBD1 (5 bases). V was clipped by 2 bases and J by 2 bases, with 10 bases between them. CDR1 is MNHEY, CDR2 SVGAGI, per germline. The CDR3 loop spans 14 amino acids. DNA of the CDR3: TGTGCCAGCAGTTACGATACCAGGGCCTACGAGCAGTACTTC. Encoded protein: CASSYDTRAYEQYF.

This clone was counted a single time. The rearrangement links TRBV6-5 to TRBJ2-3; D gene unclear. This CDR3 is built from 12 residues. Germline values: CDR1 MNHEY, CDR2 SVGAGI. The V gene lost 8 bases and the J gene lost 4 bases, with 10 bases spanning the gap. The CDR3 sequence is CASGFAPDTQYF. The CDR3 DNA reads as TGTGCCAGCGGCTTTGCACCAGATACGCAGTATTTT.

This chain joins TRBV11-2 and TRBJ1-2; D remains ambiguous. Germline CDR1 reads SGHAT; CDR2 reads FQNNGV. This CDR3 has 14 amino acids. Trimming pared 3 bases from V and 6 bases from J, leaving 14 bases between. Here the CDR3 DNA reads TGTGCCAGCAGCTTCGGAACGGCCCAGGATGGCTACACCTTC. This encodes CASSFGTAQDGYTF.

The V call is TRBV6-1, the J call TRBJ2-5; 7 nucleotides agree with TRBD1. The germline gives CDR1 MNHNS, CDR2 SASEGT. V dropped 5 bases and J dropped 4; count of bases not matched to a gene: 7. The CDR3 is 14 residues long. CDR3: CASSSPGGRETQYF. CDR3 nucleotide sequence: TGTGCCAGCAGTTCGCCAGGGGGAAGAGAGACCCAGTACTTC.

The rearrangement uses TRBV7-9 and TRBJ2-2; D not certain. V was trimmed by 5 bases and J by 7 bases, leaving 8 bases between them. The CDR3 sequence is 12 residues long. The germline gives CDR1 SEHNR, CDR2 FQNEAQ (reference sequence). CDR3 loop: CASSQLNGELFF. The CDR3, as DNA: TGTGCCAGCAGCCAACTGAACGGGGAGCTGTTTTTT.

CDR3 in amino acids: CASSPGTGTKNIQYF. The CDR3 DNA reads TGTGCCAGCAGTCCCGGGACAGGGACCAAAAACATTCAGTACTTC. The V gene is TRBV28, the J gene TRBJ2-4; the match to TRBD1 covers 9 bases. The CDR3 runs 15 residues. The V segment lost 5 bases and the J segment 2 bases; nucleotides outside the gene matches: 4. The germline V gene encodes CDR1 MDHEN and CDR2 SYDVKM.

The chain has TRBV6-5 and TRBJ1-3, with D hard to call. The CDR3 extends over 15 amino acids. Trimming pared 5 bases from V and 2 bases from J, leaving 13 bases between. Per germline, CDR1 MNHEY and CDR2 SVGAGI. CDR3 protein: CASSLRGGTGNTIYF. The CDR3 nucleotides are TGTGCCAGCAGTCTACGTGGAGGGACTGGAAACACCATATATTTT.

This clone has just one count. The V call is TRBV7-3, the J call TRBJ2-3; maybe TRBD2 (5 bases). CDR1 is SGHTA and CDR2 is FQGTGA in the germline V gene. Trimming removed 3 bases from V and 7 bases from J, with 11 bases in between. This CDR3 has 13 amino acids. The CDR3 here is CASSLDPGNTQYF. The CDR3 nucleotides read TGTGCCAGCAGCTTGGATCCGGGGAATACGCAGTATTTT.

The V call is TRBV6-6, the J call TRBJ2-7; 8 bases fit TRBD1. V lost 5 bases, J lost 7 bases, and 7 bases stayed unmatched. CDR1 is MNHNY and CDR2 is SVGAGI in the germline V gene (reference sequence). This CDR3 contains 13 residues. This CDR3 is CASSNMDRAEQYF. For the CDR3, the DNA is TGTGCCAGCAGTAACATGGACAGGGCGGAGCAGTACTTC.

The CDR3: CASSRQGGSYEQYF. Written as DNA, the CDR3 is TGTGCCAGCAGCCGGCAGGGGGGCTCCTACGAGCAGTACTTC. The chain uses TRBV7-2 and TRBJ2-7; a weak D match, TRBD1 (7 bases). V lost 5 bases, J lost 0 bases, and 11 bases lay in between. Germline-derived CDR1 and CDR2 are SGHTA and FQGNSA. The CDR3 has 14 amino acids.

This rearrangement joins TRBV5-1 to TRBJ2-2; D uncertain. Germline loops: CDR1 SGHRS, CDR2 YFSETQ. With 3 bases removed from V and 6 bases from J, the gap between germline ends came to 6 bases. CDR3 length: 12 residues. CDR3 coding DNA: TGCGCCAGCAGCTATAACTCCGGGGAGCTGTTTTTT. Translation: CASSYNSGELFF.

This clone is a singleton in its sample. The rearrangement joins TRBV5-1 to TRBJ1-3, with D possibly being TRBD1 (5 bases). The germline V and J ends were trimmed by 0 bases and 2 bases, with 9 bases remaining between them. CDR1 is SGHRS and CDR2 is YFSETQ in the germline V gene. The CDR3 loop spans 15 amino acids. DNA of the CDR3: TGCGCCAGCAGCTTGGCGACAGCAACTGGAAACACCATATATTTT. Its protein product is CASSLATATGNTIYF. Complete variable domain (other parts from reference TRBV5-1 and TRBJ1-3): KAGVTQTPRYLIKTRGQQVTLSCSPISGHRSVSWYQQTPGQGLQFLFEYFSETQRNKGNFPGRFSGRQFSNSRSEMNVSTLELGDSALYLCASSLATATGNTIYFGEGSWLTVV.

This clone was found once. This rearrangement joins TRBV10-1 to TRBJ2-3, with no clear D. The CDR3 length is 16 residues. V lost 6 bases and J 0 bases, leaving 16 bases between the germline ends. Germline CDR1 and CDR2: WNHNN and SYGVQD (reference sequence). The CDR3 loop is CASRTSETNSTDTQYF. The CDR3 DNA reads as TGCGCCAGCAGGACAAGTGAAACGAATAGCACAGATACGCAGTATTTT.

V gene TRBV5-1 combines with J gene TRBJ2-7; the match to TRBD2 covers 7 bases. V shed 5 bases, J shed 3 bases, and the junction held 8 bases outside the gene matches. This CDR3 has 14 residues. Germline V lookup: CDR1 SGHRS, CDR2 YFSETQ. The DNA of the CDR3 is TGCGCCAGCAGTCGCGGGGAGGGTAGCTACGAGCAGTACTTC. Its protein is CASSRGEGSYEQYF.

About this clone: At one end, the junction sequence differs from germline, possibly due to a read error. This chain connects TRBV7-7 to TRBJ1-1, with 7 nucleotides matching TRBD1. Per germline, CDR1 SSHAT and CDR2 FNYEAQ (reference sequence). CDR3 length: 13 amino acids. CDR3 in amino acids: CASSSRQGTEAFF. The CDR3 DNA reads as TGTGCTAGCAGCTCCAGACAGGGCACTGAAGCTTTCTTT.

The rearrangement joins TRBV27 to TRBJ2-1; D is perhaps TRBD2 (6 bases). Germline V lookup: CDR1 MNHEY, CDR2 SMNVEV (reference sequence). The V end lost 4 bases, the J end lost 0 bases, and 10 bases lay between the germline ends. This CDR3 spans 15 amino acids. CDR3 in DNA: TGTGCCAGCAGTTCCTCTAGCGCCTCCTACAATGAGCAGTTCTTC. Its translation is CASSSSSASYNEQFF.

This clone occurred once. The V and J genes are TRBV11-2 and TRBJ1-6; TRBD1 might be the D (5 bases). V lost 5 bases to trimming and J lost 6 bases, with 17 bases between them. Germline CDR1 SGHAT, CDR2 FQNNGV. This CDR3 is built from 16 residues. In DNA, the CDR3 is TGTGCCAGCAGCCGAAGGGATCAGGGATTTAATTCACCCCTCCACTTT. Amino acid sequence: CASSRRDQGFNSPLHF.

The V and J genes are TRBV19 and TRBJ1-5; the match to TRBD1 covers 10 bases. The trim removed 4 bases at V and 5 bases at J, leaving 5 bases unmatched. Germline-derived CDR1 and CDR2 are LNHDA and SQIVND (reference sequence). The CDR3 runs to 15 residues. CDR3 DNA sequence: TGTGCCAGTAGTACCATTGGACAGGGGGATCAGCCCCAGCATTTT. This sequence encodes CASSTIGQGDQPQHF.

The J gene is TRBJ2-2, the V gene TRBV15, with 9 bases that match TRBD2. This CDR3 region has 15 residues. Germline values: CDR1 LNHNV, CDR2 YYDKDF (reference sequence). V was pared by 6 bases and J by 4 bases, with 6 bases of the junction left unmatched. The chain's CDR3 is CATRSGGPTTGELFF. The CDR3 coding sequence is TGTGCCACCAGAAGCGGGGGGCCGACCACCGGGGAGCTGTTTTTT.

The chain carries TRBV9 and TRBJ1-2; no clear D. This CDR3 is built from 15 residues. Germline CDR1 and CDR2: SGDLS and YYNGEE. The V end lost 0 bases, the J end lost 7 bases, and 16 bases lay between the germline ends. CDR3 DNA: TGTGCCAGCAGCGTAGGGATCTCATCGACCACTGGCTACACCTTC. It encodes CASSVGISSTTGYTF.

The gene calls are TRBV11-2 and TRBJ2-7; 8 bases are a match to TRBD2. The CDR3 has 13 residues. V gave up 5 bases and J gave up 7 bases; unmatched junction bases: 7. The V gene's germline CDR1 is SGHAT and CDR2 FQNNGV. CDR3 sequence (DNA): TGTGCCAGCAGCCCTCCCGGGGGGGTTGAGCAGTACTTC. This codes for CASSPPGGVEQYF. Based on the CDR3 plus reference TRBV11-2 and TRBJ2-7, the full variable domain is EAGVAQSPRYKIIEKRQSVAFWCNPISGHATLYWYQQILGQGPKLLIQFQNNGVVDDSQLPKDRFSAERLKGVDSTLKIQPAKLEDSAVYLCASSPPGGVEQYFGPGTRLTVT.

The chain uses TRBV7-8 and TRBJ2-7, with 7 nucleotides matching TRBD1. Germline V gene lookup returns CDR1 SGHVS and CDR2 FQNEAQ. This CDR3 contains 14 residues. V shed 1 base and J 6 bases; nucleotides not matched to a gene: 6. The DNA for the CDR3 is TGTGCCAGCAGCTTAGTAGGGGCAGGGGGCGAGCAGTACTTC. It encodes CASSLVGAGGEQYF.